The 9 T cell receptor beta chains in this list originate from one sample, sequenced in a study of cytomegalovirus exposure and HLA in healthy donors. Primers: 60 Vbeta forward and 13 Jbeta reverse. Only in-frame clones appear in the TCRdb table, and some are missing; sequencing was by immunoSEQ multiplex PCR. The table has 120,000 to 150,000 clones, roughly 73% seen once. Sequencing input: PBMCs. The receptors derive from a female donor in good health and CMV-seronegative.

This rearrangement joins TRBV5-1 to TRBJ2-5; D not resolved. The CDR3 consists of 17 residues. V lost 0 bases, J lost 2 bases, and 17 bases lay in between. The germline CDR1 and CDR2 sequences are SGHRS and YFSETQ. The CDR3 DNA is TGCGCCAGCAGCTTGGTGCCGCCCAACAGAGTTCAAGAGACCCAGTACTTC. Translated, it gives CASSLVPPNRVQETQYF.

The chain recombines TRBV10-2 with TRBJ2-5; D ambiguous. The germline V gene encodes CDR1 WSHSY and CDR2 SAAADI. This CDR3 is built from 13 residues. The germline V and J ends were trimmed by 5 bases and 7 bases, with 14 bases remaining between them. The CDR3 DNA reads TGCGCCAGCAGTAACTCCCCAGGTGGGACCCAGTACTTC. It encodes CASSNSPGGTQYF.

With respect to this clone: The sample holds other DNA sequences that translate to the same CDR3. The genes are TRBV29-1 and TRBJ1-1, with 10 bases lining up with TRBD1. Trimming removed 7 bases from V and 5 bases from J; junction bases left unmatched: 4. This CDR3 has 12 amino acids. Germline assignment: CDR1 SQVTM and CDR2 ANQGSEA. In DNA, the CDR3 is TGCAGCGGGGACAGGGGAGGGACTGAAGCTTTCTTT. Translating gives CSGDRGGTEAFF.

This chain connects TRBV19 to TRBJ1-2; D might be TRBD1 (5 bases). Germline lookup yields CDR1 LNHDA and CDR2 SQIVND (reference sequence). This CDR3 spans 12 amino acids. V was cut by 9 bases and J by 7 bases, with 15 bases left in between. This CDR3 reads CARPGGRGGYTF. CDR3 DNA: TGTGCCAGACCGGGGGGGAGGGGTGGCTACACCTTC.

The chain combines TRBV6-5 with TRBJ1-4, with 9 bases aligning to TRBD1. The CDR3 totals 13 residues. Trimming took 2 bases from V and 8 from J; bases not matched to a gene: 0. Germline V gene sequence: CDR1 MNHEY, CDR2 SVGAGI. CDR3: CASSYTGGEKLFF. DNA for the CDR3: TGTGCCAGCAGTTACACAGGGGGCGAAAAACTGTTTTTT.

This chain links TRBV19 with TRBJ1-3, with 9 bases identical to TRBD1. The CDR3 length is 14 residues. Germline V gene lookup returns CDR1 LNHDA and CDR2 SQIVND (reference sequence). J gave up 11 bases and V 6 bases, and 11 bases lay outside the gene matches. The CDR3 here is CASRPGTGIGSIYF. In DNA form, the CDR3 reads TGTGCCAGTAGGCCCGGGACAGGGATCGGGTCCATATATTTT. Combining the CDR3 with reference TRBV19 and TRBJ1-3 gives the whole variable domain DGGITQSPKYLFRKEGQNVTLSCEQNLNHDAMYWYRQDPGQGLRLIYYSQIVNDFQKGDIAEGYSVSREKKESFPLTVTSAQKNPTAFYLCASRPGTGIGSIYFGEGSWLTVV.

The genes are TRBV27 and TRBJ1-1; 7 nucleotides agree with TRBD1. The trim removed 2 bases at V and 1 base at J, leaving 4 bases unmatched. This CDR3 comprises 15 residues. Germline V CDR1 and CDR2: MNHEY, SMNVEV (reference sequence). CDR3 in amino acids: CASSLGQGGNTEAFF. In DNA, the CDR3 is TGTGCCAGCAGTTTAGGCCAGGGGGGGAACACTGAAGCTTTCTTT.

The V and J genes are TRBV28 and TRBJ1-2; D not resolved. CDR3 length: 14 amino acids. Germline CDR1 MDHEN, CDR2 SYDVKM. Trimming took off 7 bases at V and 4 bases at J, with 16 bases between the two ends. CDR3 amino acids: CASTRRPESYGYTF. CDR3 in DNA: TGTGCCAGCACCCGACGCCCGGAGTCCTATGGCTACACCTTC.

The chain is built from TRBV30 and TRBJ2-1; D not certain. CDR1 is GTSNPN and CDR2 is SVGIG in the germline V gene (reference sequence). V was cut by 4 bases and J by 4 bases, with 14 bases left in between. The CDR3 runs to 14 residues. The CDR3 nucleotides read TGTGCCTGGAACCCCCCCTACGGGTACAATGAGCAGTTCTTC. It translates to CAWNPPYGYNEQFF.